The T cell receptor (beta chain) described here comes from a study of shared clonotypes between healthy human individuals. General study points: Only blood underwent sampling, and tissue repertoires likely differ.

Naivety among CD8 cells was defined by CD45RO negativity and positive CCR7 selection, thereby excluding terminally differentiated effector memory CD45RA+ cells. Germline V gene data show CDR1 as GTSNPN and CDR2 as SVGIG (reference sequence). The J segment lost 5 bases and the V segment lost 4 bases, leaving 14 bases of the junction unmatched. CDR3 size: 19 residues. As concerns this clone: The antigen is undetermined.

Sequencing was performed with immunoSEQ multiplex PCR; in TCRdb, only in-frame clones are kept and a portion is missing. This table holds hundreds of thousands of clones, 85% to 95% found once. Sequencing was done on a sample of naive CD8+ T cells sorted from blood. The receptor was derived from a woman aged 25 to 39 in good health. The genes are TRBV30 and TRBJ2-2, with 15 positions matching TRBD2. CDR3 DNA sequence: TGTGCCTGGACCCCAGGACTAGCGGGAGGGCCGACGTGGACCGGGGAGCTGTTTTTT. Amino acid sequence: CAWTPGLAGGPTWTGELFF.